What follows are 8 T cell receptor beta chains derived from one specimen sequenced in a study of cytomegalovirus exposure and HLA in healthy donors (dated by TCRdb to the late 2010s). To prepare the library, the immunoSEQ multiplex PCR assay was applied. The multiplex PCR relied on a mix of 60 forward primers for TCR Vbeta segments and 13 reverse primers for TCR Jbeta segments. As stored in TCRdb, this immuneACCESS dataset retains in-frame rearrangements with V and J assigned. A fraction of the clones does not appear; measured against another copy, unresolved V genes explain less than half of the discrepancy, and the remainder lacks a known reason. The sample's records list around 140,000 clones. Of the sample, 1.6% falls within the top ten clones. Source material: PBMCs. Receptors originate from a woman between 45 and 65 years old in good health and CMV-seronegative.

This chain connects TRBV5-1 to TRBJ1-2; 7 nucleotides align to TRBD1. Losses at the gene ends were 0 bases for V and 4 bases for J; bases not matched to a gene: 3. The CDR3 contains 14 residues. Looked up from germline, CDR1 is SGHRS and CDR2 is YFSETQ. The CDR3 region has the DNA TGCGCCAGCAGCTTGGACAGGGGAACCTATGGCTACACCTTC. It encodes CASSLDRGTYGYTF. Filled out from reference TRBV5-1 and TRBJ1-2, the complete variable domain reads KAGVTQTPRYLIKTRGQQVTLSCSPISGHRSVSWYQQTPGQGLQFLFEYFSETQRNKGNFPGRFSGRQFSNSRSEMNVSTLELGDSALYLCASSLDRGTYGYTFGSGTRLTVV.

The V and J genes are TRBV11-2 and TRBJ2-4; 10 positions agree with TRBD1. The V segment lost 5 bases and the J segment 5 bases; nucleotides outside the gene matches: 6. Germline CDR1 reads SGHAT; CDR2 reads FQNNGV. The CDR3 totals 15 residues. The CDR3 reads CASSDRGRLQNIQYF. The CDR3 DNA reads TGTGCCAGCAGCGACAGGGGGCGCCTTCAAAACATTCAGTACTTC.

The rearrangement uses TRBV7-8 and TRBJ2-1; 9 bases match TRBD1. Germline V lookup: CDR1 SGHVS, CDR2 FQNEAQ. V trimming: 3 bases; J trimming: 4 bases; junction bases outside the gene matches: 4. The CDR3 totals 15 residues. CDR3 nucleotide sequence: TGTGCCAGCAGCTTTTCCGACAGGGGGTACAATGAGCAGTTCTTC. Translation: CASSFSDRGYNEQFF.

The chain employs TRBV5-8 and TRBJ1-2; D is unclear. The germline V gene encodes CDR1 SGHTS and CDR2 YDEGEE. This CDR3 region has 13 residues. Trimming left V 5 bases short and J 3 bases short, with 11 bases between. CDR3 in amino acids: CASSFRRDYGYTF. As DNA, the CDR3 is TGTGCCAGCAGTTTCCGACGGGACTATGGCTACACCTTC.

V gene TRBV11-2 combines with J gene TRBJ2-5, with TRBD2 matching over 10 bases. Germline V gene data show CDR1 as SGHAT and CDR2 as FQNNGV. The V and J ends lost 4 bases and 2 bases, in that order; junction bases with no gene match: 4. The CDR3 runs 15 residues. CDR3 in DNA: TGTGCCAGCAGCTCAGGACTAGCGGTGCAAGAGACCCAGTACTTC. Its translation: CASSSGLAVQETQYF.

The rearrangement links TRBV7-3 to TRBJ2-1, with a tentative D call TRBD2 (6 bases). Germline assignment: CDR1 SGHTA and CDR2 FQGTGA. The CDR3 is 17 residues long. V was shortened by 1 base and J by 2 bases, with 15 bases between the two germline ends. The CDR3 loop is CASSLSIGGDPYNEQFF. In DNA, the CDR3 is TGTGCCAGCAGCTTAAGTATCGGCGGGGACCCCTACAATGAGCAGTTCTTC.

The V call is TRBV18, the J call TRBJ2-7, with 7 bases lining up with TRBD1. The ends lost 6 bases at V and 3 bases at J; junction bases unmatched: 17. The CDR3 has 17 amino acids. The germline gives CDR1 KGHSH, CDR2 LQKENI. CDR3 DNA sequence: TGTGCCAGCTCCCCCACCCTCCGGTCAGGGGGTAACTACGAGCAGTACTTC. It codes for CASSPTLRSGGNYEQYF.

The chain couples TRBV7-6 to TRBJ2-1; possibly TRBD2 for D (6 bases). This CDR3 is 16 amino acids long. The germline V gene has CDR1 SGHVS and CDR2 FNYEAQ. With 1 base removed from V and 4 bases from J, the gap between germline ends came to 14 bases. CDR3 loop: CASSLDISGHYNEQFF. DNA of the CDR3: TGTGCCAGCAGCTTAGATATTAGCGGCCATTACAATGAGCAGTTCTTC.